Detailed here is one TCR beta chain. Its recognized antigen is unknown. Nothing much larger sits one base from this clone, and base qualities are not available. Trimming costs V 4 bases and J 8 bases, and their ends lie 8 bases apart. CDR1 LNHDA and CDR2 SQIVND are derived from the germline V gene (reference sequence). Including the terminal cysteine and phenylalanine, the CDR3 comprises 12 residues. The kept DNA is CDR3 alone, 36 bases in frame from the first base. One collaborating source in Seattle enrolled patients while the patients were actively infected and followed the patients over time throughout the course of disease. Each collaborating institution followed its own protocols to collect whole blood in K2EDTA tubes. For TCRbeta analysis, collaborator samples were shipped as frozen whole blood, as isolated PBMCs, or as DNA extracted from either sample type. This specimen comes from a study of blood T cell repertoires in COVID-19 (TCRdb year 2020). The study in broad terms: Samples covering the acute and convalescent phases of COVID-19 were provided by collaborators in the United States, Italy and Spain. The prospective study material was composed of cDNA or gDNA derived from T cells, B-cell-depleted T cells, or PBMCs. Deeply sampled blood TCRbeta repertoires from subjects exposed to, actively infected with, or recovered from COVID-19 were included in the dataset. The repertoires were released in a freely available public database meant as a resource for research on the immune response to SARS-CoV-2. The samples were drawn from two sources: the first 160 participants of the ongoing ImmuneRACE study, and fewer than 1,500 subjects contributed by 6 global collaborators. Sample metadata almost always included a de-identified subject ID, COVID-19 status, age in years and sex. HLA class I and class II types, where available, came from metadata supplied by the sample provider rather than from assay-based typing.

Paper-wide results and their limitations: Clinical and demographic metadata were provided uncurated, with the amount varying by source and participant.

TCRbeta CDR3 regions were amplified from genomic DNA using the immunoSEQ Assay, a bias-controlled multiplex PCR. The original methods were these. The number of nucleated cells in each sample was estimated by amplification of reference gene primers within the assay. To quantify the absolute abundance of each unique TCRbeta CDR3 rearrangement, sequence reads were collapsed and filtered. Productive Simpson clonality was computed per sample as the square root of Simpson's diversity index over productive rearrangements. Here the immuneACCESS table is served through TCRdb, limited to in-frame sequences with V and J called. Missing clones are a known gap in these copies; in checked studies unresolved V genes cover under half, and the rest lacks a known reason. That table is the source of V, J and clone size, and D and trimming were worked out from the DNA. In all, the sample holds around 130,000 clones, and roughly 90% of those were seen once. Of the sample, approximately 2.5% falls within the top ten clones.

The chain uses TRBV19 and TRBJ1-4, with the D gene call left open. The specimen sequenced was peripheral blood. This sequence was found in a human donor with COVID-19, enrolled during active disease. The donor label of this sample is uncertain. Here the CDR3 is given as CASSTRKEKLFF. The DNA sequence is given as TGTGCCAGTAGTACGAGGAAAGAAAAACTGTTTTTT.